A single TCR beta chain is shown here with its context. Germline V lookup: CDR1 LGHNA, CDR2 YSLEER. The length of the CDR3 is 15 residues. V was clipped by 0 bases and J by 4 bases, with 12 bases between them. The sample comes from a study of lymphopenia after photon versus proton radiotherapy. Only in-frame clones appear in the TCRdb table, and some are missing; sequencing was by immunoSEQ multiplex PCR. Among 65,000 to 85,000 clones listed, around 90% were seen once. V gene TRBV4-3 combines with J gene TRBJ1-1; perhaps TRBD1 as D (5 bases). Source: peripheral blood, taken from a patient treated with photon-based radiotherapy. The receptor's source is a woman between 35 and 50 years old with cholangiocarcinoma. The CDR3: CASSQDWQGGTEAFF. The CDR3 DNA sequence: TGCGCCAGCAGCCAAGACTGGCAGGGCGGCACTGAAGCTTTCTTT.